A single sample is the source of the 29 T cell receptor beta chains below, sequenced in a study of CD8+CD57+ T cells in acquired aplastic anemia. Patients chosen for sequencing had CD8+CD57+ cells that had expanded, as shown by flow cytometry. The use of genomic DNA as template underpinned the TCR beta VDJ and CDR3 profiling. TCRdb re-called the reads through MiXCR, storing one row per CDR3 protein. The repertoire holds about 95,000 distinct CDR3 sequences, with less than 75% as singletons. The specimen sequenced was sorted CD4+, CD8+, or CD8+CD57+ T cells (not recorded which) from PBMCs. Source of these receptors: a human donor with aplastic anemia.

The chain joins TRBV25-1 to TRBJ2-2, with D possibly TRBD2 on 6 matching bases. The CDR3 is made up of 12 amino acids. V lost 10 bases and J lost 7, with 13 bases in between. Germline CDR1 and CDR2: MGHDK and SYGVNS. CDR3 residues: CATHSGSGELFF. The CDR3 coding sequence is TGTGCCACCCATTCCGGGAGCGGGGAGCTGTTTTTT.

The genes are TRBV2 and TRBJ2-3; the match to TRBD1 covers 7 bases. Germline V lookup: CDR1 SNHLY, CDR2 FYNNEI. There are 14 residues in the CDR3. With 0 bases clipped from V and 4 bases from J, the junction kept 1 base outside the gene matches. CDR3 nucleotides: TGTGCCAGCAGTGAAGCCCAGGGGGCAGATACGCAGTATTTT. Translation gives CASSEAQGADTQYF.

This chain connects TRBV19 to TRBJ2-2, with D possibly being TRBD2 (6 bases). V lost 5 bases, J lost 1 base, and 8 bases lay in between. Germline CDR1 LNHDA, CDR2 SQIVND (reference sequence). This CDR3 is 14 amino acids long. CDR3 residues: CASSFSGNTGELFF. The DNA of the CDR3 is TGTGCCAGTAGTTTTAGCGGGAACACCGGGGAGCTGTTTTTT.

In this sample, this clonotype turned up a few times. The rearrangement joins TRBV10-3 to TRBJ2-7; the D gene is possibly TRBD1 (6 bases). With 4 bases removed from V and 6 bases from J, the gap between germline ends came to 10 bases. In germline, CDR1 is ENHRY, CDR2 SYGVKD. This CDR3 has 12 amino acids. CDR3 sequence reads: CAISVDSSEQYF. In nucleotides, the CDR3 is TGTGCCATCAGTGTGGACAGCAGCGAGCAGTACTTC.

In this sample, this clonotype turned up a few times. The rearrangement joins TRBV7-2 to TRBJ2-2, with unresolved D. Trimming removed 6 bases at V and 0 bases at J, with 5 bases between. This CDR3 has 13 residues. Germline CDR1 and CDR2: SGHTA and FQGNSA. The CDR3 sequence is CASSETNTGELFF. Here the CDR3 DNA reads TGTGCCAGCAGTGAAACGAACACCGGGGAGCTGTTTTTT.

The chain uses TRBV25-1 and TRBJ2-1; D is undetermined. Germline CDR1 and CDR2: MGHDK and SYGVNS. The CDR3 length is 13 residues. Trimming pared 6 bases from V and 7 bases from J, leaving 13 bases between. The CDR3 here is CASSQGPRNEQFF. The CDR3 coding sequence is TGTGCCAGCAGCCAAGGTCCAAGGAATGAGCAGTTCTTC.

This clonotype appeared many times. The CDR3 region is CASRTPMGEAFF. CDR3 bases: TGCGCCAGCAGGACACCTATGGGTGAAGCTTTCTTT. V usage is TRBV10-2 and J usage is TRBJ1-1, with D unclear. Germline V gene lookup returns CDR1 WSHSY and CDR2 SAAADI. Trimming removed 6 bases at V and 7 bases at J, with 12 bases between. The CDR3 runs to 12 residues.

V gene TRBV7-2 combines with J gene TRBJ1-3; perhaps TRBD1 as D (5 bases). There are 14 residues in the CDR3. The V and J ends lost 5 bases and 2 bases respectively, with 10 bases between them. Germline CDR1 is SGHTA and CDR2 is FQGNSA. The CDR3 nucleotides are TGTGCCAGCAGCCCGGGGCTTGCTGGAAACACCATATATTTT. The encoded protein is CASSPGLAGNTIYF.

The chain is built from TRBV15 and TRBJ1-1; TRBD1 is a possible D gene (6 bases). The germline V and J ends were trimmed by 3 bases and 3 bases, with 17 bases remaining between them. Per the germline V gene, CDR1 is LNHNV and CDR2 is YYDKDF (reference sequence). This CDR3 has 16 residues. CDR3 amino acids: CATSSAGGGADTEAFF. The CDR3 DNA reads TGTGCCACCAGCAGTGCCGGGGGGGGGGCTGACACTGAAGCTTTCTTT.

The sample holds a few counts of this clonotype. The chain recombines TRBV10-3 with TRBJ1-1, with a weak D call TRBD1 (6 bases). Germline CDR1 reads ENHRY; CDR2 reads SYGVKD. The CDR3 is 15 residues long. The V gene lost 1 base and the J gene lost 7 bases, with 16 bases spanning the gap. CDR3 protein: CAISELPGMDSEAFF. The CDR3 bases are TGTGCCATCAGTGAGTTACCGGGGATGGACAGTGAAGCTTTCTTT.

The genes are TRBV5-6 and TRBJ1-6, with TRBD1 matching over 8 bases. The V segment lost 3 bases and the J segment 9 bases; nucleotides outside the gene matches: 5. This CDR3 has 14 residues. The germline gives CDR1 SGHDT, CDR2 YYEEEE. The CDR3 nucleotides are TGTGCCAGCAGCTACGGACAGGGAGGTTCACCCCTCCACTTT. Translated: CASSYGQGGSPLHF.

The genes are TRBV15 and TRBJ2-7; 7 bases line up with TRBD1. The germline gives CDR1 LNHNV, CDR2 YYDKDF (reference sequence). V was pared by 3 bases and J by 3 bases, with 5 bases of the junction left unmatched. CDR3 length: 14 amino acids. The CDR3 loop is CATSSRDSVYEQYF. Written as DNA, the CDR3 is TGTGCCACCAGCAGCAGGGACAGCGTCTACGAGCAGTACTTC.

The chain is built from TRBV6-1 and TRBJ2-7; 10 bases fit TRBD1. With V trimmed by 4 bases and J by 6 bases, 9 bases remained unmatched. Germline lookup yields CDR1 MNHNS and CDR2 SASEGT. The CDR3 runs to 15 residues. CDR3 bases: TGTGCCAGCAGTGGACGCGGGACAGGGGAACTCGAGCAGTACTTC. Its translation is CASSGRGTGELEQYF.

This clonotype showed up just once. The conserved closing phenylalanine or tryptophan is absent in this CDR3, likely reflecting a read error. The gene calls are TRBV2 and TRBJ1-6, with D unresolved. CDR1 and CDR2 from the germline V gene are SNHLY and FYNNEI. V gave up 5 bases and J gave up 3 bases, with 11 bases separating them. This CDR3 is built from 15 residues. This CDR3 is CASSIRTIYNSPLHL. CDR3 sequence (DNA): TGTGCCAGCAGTATTAGGACGATCTATAATTCACCCCTCCACCTT.

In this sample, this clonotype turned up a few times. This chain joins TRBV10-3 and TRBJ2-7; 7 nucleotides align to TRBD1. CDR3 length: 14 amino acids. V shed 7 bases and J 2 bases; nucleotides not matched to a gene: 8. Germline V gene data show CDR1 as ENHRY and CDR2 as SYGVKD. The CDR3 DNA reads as TGTGCCATCACCGAGACAGGGACCACCTACGAGCAGTACTTC. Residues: CAITETGTTYEQYF.

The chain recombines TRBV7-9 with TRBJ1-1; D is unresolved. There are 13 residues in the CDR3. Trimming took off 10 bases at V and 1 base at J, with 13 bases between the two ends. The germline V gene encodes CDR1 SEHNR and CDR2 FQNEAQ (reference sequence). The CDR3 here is CAIIRRRNTEAFF. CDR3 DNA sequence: TGTGCCATCATACGGCGGAGGAACACTGAAGCTTTCTTT.

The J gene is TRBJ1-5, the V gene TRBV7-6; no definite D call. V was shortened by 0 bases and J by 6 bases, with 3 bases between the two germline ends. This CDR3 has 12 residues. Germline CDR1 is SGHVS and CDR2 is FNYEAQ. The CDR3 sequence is CASSLAGQPQHF. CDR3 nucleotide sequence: TGTGCCAGCAGCTTAGCGGGTCAGCCCCAGCATTTT.

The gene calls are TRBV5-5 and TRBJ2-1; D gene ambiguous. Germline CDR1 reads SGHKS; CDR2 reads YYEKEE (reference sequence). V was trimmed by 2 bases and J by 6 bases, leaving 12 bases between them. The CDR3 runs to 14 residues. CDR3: CASSFLRQSNEQFF. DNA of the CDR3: TGTGCCAGCAGCTTCCTGAGGCAGTCCAATGAGCAGTTCTTC. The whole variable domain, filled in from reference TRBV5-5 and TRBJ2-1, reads DAGVTQSPTHLIKTRGQQVTLRCSPISGHKSVSWYQQVLGQGPQFIFQYYEKEERGRGNFPDRFSARQFPNYSSELNVNALLLGDSALYLCASSFLRQSNEQFFGPGTRLTVL.

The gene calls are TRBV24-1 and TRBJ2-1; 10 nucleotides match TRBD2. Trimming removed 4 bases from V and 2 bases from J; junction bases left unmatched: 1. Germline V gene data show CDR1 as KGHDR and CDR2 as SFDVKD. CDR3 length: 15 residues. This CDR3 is CATSDGLAAYNEQFF. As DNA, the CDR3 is TGTGCCACCAGTGACGGACTAGCGGCCTACAATGAGCAGTTCTTC.

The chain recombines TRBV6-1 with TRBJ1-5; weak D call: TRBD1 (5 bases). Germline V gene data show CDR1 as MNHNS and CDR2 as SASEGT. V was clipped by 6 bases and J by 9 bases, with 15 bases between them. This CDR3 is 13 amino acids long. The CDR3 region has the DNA TGTGCCAGCAGAGAACAGGTTCTTGGGCCCCAGCATTTT. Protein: CASREQVLGPQHF.

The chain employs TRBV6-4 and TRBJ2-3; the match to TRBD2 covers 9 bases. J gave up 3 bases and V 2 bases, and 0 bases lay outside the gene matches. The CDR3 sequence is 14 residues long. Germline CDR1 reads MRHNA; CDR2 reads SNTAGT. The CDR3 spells CASSDAGGTDTQYF. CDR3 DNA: TGTGCCAGCAGTGACGCGGGGGGGACAGATACGCAGTATTTT.

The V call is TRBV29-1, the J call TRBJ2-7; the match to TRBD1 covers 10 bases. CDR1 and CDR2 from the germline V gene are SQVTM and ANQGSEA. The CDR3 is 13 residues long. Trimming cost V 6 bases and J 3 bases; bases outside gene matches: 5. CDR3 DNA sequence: TGCAGCGTCCGGACAGGGGGGAGCTACGAGCAGTACTTC. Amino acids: CSVRTGGSYEQYF.

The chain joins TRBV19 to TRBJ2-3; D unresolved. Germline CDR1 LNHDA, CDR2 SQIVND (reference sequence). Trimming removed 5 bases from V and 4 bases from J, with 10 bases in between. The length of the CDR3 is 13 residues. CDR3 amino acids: CASSVEPADTQYF. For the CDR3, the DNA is TGTGCCAGTAGTGTTGAACCAGCAGATACGCAGTATTTT.

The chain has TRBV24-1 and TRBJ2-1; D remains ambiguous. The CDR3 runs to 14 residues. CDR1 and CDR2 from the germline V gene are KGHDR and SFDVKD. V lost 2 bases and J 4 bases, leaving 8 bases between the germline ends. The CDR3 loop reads CATSDSPLYNEQFF. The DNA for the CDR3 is TGTGCCACCAGTGATTCCCCGCTTTACAATGAGCAGTTCTTC.

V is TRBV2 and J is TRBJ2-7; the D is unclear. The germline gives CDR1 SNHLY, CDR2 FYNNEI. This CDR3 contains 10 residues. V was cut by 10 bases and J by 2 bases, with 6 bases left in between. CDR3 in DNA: TGTGCCACCTCTACCTACGAGCAGTACTTC. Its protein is CATSTYEQYF.

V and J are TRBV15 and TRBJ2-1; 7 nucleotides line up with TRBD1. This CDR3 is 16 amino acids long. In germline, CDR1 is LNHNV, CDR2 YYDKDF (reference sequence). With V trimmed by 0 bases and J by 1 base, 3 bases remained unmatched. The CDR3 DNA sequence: TGTGCCACCAGCAGAGACGGGGACAGATCCTACAATGAGCAGTTCTTC. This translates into CATSRDGDRSYNEQFF.

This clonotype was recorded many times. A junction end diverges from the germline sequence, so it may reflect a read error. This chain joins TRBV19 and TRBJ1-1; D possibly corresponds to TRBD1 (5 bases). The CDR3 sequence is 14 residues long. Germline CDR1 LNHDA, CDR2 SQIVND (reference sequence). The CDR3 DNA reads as TGTGCCAGTAGAATAGGGGCAGGGTGGACTGAAGCTTTCTTT. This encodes CASRIGAGWTEAFF.

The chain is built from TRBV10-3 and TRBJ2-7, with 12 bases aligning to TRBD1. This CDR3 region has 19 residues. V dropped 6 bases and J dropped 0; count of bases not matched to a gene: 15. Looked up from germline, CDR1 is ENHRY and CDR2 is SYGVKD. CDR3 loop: CAIRPLPGQGALSSYEQYF. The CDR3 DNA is TGTGCCATCAGACCTCTGCCGGGACAGGGGGCCCTGAGCTCCTACGAGCAGTACTTC.

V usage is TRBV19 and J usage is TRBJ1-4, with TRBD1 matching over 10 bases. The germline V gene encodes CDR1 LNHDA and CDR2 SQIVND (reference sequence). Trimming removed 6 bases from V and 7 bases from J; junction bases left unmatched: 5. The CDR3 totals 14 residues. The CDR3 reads CASRETGGGEKLFF. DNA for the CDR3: TGTGCCAGTAGGGAGACAGGGGGCGGTGAAAAACTGTTTTTT. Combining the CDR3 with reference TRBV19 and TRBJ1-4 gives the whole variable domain DGGITQSPKYLFRKEGQNVTLSCEQNLNHDAMYWYRQDPGQGLRLIYYSQIVNDFQKGDIAEGYSVSREKKESFPLTVTSAQKNPTAFYLCASRETGGGEKLFFGSGTQLSVL.